The rows below give T cell receptor beta chains drawn from one sample of a study of blood T cell repertoires in COVID-19. The protocol was immunoSEQ multiplex PCR, while the TCRdb copy is restricted to in-frame clones and leaves out a portion. The table lists roughly 140,000 clones, just under 85% of them singletons. Input material: peripheral blood. These receptors were obtained from a woman aged 40 to 55 with active or convalescent COVID-19. The CDR3 runs from the conserved cysteine through the conserved F or W. A D gene is named only where the DNA matches it firmly. Clone size is stated in some rows and not others, as once, few, many or a class when expanded.

clone size	J gene	V gene	D gene	CDR3 protein	CDR3 DNA
NA	TRBJ1-1	TRBV4-1	NA	CASSQDYTMGGRKAFF	TGCGCCAGCAGCCAAGATTACACGATGGGTGGGAGAAAAGCTTTCTTT
NA	TRBJ2-6	TRBV5-5	NA	CASSLDWEFSGANVLTF	TGTGCCAGCAGCTTGGATTGGGAGTTCTCTGGGGCCAACGTCCTGACTTTC
NA	TRBJ1-2	TRBV28	TRBD1	CASSSGTGRLSGYTF	TGTGCCAGCAGTTCCGGGACAGGGCGCTTGAGTGGCTACACCTTC
NA	TRBJ2-2	TRBV15	NA	CATSRSPRGNTGELFF	TGTGCCACCAGCAGATCCCCGCGTGGGAACACCGGGGAGCTGTTTTTT
few	TRBJ1-5	TRBV7-9	NA	CASSFGAGGESAQHF	TGTGCCAGCAGCTTCGGTGCCGGGGGAGAATCGGCCCAGCATTTT
NA	TRBJ1-2	TRBV7-7	TRBD1	CASSSQDRGYGYTF	TGTGCTAGCAGCTCGCAGGACAGGGGCTATGGCTACACCTTC
NA	TRBJ2-3	TRBV5-6	TRBD2	CASKPGTSGRADTQYF	TGTGCCAGCAAACCCGGGACTAGCGGGAGGGCAGATACGCAGTATTTT
NA	TRBJ1-2	TRBV28	NA	CASSLFGRTGYTF	TGTGCCAGCAGTTTATTCGGTCGTACCGGCTACACCTTC
NA	TRBJ2-2	TRBV5-1	NA	CASSLGQVNTGELFF	TGCGCCAGCAGCTTGGGACAGGTGAACACCGGGGAGCTGTTTTTT
NA	TRBJ2-2	TRBV19	NA	CASQTGIGAGELFF	TGTGCCAGTCAAACCGGGATCGGCGCCGGGGAGCTGTTTTTT